Listed below are T cell receptor beta chains from one sample, sequenced in a study of T cell changes during pregnancy in multiple sclerosis. Generated by immunoSEQ multiplex PCR, the TCRdb table keeps only in-frame clones and is missing some. Of tens of thousands of clones listed, 94% are singletons. The sequencing here drew on CD4+ T cells from peripheral blood mononuclear cells, taken in the second trimester of pregnancy. All receptors come from a female donor with multiple sclerosis, enrolled in a pregnancy study. CDR3s include the opening cysteine and the closing phenylalanine or tryptophan. The order of the fields is CDR3 DNA, CDR3 protein, clone size, V gene, J gene, D gene. A D gene is named only where the DNA matches it firmly. The size entry is marked missing in some rows and otherwise reads once, few, many or a size class.

cdr3_nt: TGTGCCAGCAGTTTGGCAGGGGGCGACGAGCAGTACTTC
cdr3_aa: CASSLAGGDEQYF
clone_size: -
v_call: TRBV4-2
j_call: TRBJ2-7
d_call: TRBD1

cdr3_nt: TGCGCCAGCAGCTTGGTAAGACAGGGGGTTAATTCACCCCTCCACTTT
cdr3_aa: CASSLVRQGVNSPLHF
clone_size: -
v_call: TRBV5-1
j_call: TRBJ1-6
d_call: TRBD1

cdr3_nt: TGTGCCAGCGGGGTGGGGGGGCCCGGGGAGCTGTTTTTT
cdr3_aa: CASGVGGPGELFF
clone_size: -
v_call: TRBV6-5
j_call: TRBJ2-2
d_call: -

cdr3_nt: TGTGCCAGCAGCTTGGCGAGGATTCAGAGGAAACTGTTTTTT
cdr3_aa: CASSLARIQRKLFF
clone_size: -
v_call: TRBV5-8
j_call: TRBJ1-4
d_call: -

cdr3_nt: TGTGCCAGCAGCCACCGGGGCTACGAGCAGTACTTC
cdr3_aa: CASSHRGYEQYF
clone_size: -
v_call: TRBV6-5
j_call: TRBJ2-7
d_call: -

cdr3_nt: TGTGCCAGCAGCTCCGACAGACACTATGGCTACACCTTC
cdr3_aa: CASSSDRHYGYTF
clone_size: -
v_call: TRBV5-6
j_call: TRBJ1-2
d_call: -

cdr3_nt: TGCGCCAGCCCCTTTGACAGGGTCTGCAATCAGCCCCAGCATTTT
cdr3_aa: CASPFDRVCNQPQHF
clone_size: -
v_call: TRBV23-1
j_call: TRBJ1-5
d_call: TRBD1

cdr3_nt: TGTGCCAGCAGCCTCGGGGGGGCTCTACGGCGCCAAGAGACCCAGTACTTC
cdr3_aa: CASSLGGALRRQETQYF
clone_size: -
v_call: TRBV9
j_call: TRBJ2-5
d_call: TRBD2

cdr3_nt: TGCAGTGCAACGACAGGAAACACCATATATTTT
cdr3_aa: CSATTGNTIYF
clone_size: -
v_call: TRBV20-1
j_call: TRBJ1-3
d_call: -

cdr3_nt: TGTGCCAGCAGTTTATTTTGGCGGGGGGGCACAGATACGCAGTATTTT
cdr3_aa: CASSLFWRGGTDTQYF
clone_size: -
v_call: TRBV27
j_call: TRBJ2-3
d_call: TRBD2

cdr3_nt: TGTGCCAGCATGGGACAGGGAATTCGAGCTAACTATGGCTACACCTTC
cdr3_aa: CASMGQGIRANYGYTF
clone_size: -
v_call: TRBV21-1
j_call: TRBJ1-2
d_call: -

cdr3_nt: TGTGCCAGCAGCCAAGATGGGTGGCGGGACAGGGGTTCCTACGAGCAGTACTTC
cdr3_aa: CASSQDGWRDRGSYEQYF
clone_size: -
v_call: TRBV4-2
j_call: TRBJ2-7
d_call: TRBD1

cdr3_nt: TGTGCCAGCAGACATAGACTCGAATACGAGCAGTACTTC
cdr3_aa: CASRHRLEYEQYF
clone_size: -
v_call: TRBV7-2
j_call: TRBJ2-7
d_call: -

cdr3_nt: TGTGCCACCCGTACAGGGGCCCTTAACTATGGCTACACCTTC
cdr3_aa: CATRTGALNYGYTF
clone_size: -
v_call: TRBV5-4
j_call: TRBJ1-2
d_call: TRBD1

cdr3_nt: TGCGCCAGCAGCCAAGAAGAGGGATTTAGTGAGCAGTTCTTC
cdr3_aa: CASSQEEGFSEQFF
clone_size: -
v_call: TRBV4-1
j_call: TRBJ2-1
d_call: -

cdr3_nt: TGTGCCAGCAGCTTTGGGGAGACTAGCTGGGAGACCCAGTACTTC
cdr3_aa: CASSFGETSWETQYF
clone_size: -
v_call: TRBV7-3
j_call: TRBJ2-5
d_call: TRBD2

cdr3_nt: TGTGCCAGCAGCTCGATGGCGGGGACCACAAACTATGGCTACACCTTC
cdr3_aa: CASSSMAGTTNYGYTF
clone_size: few
v_call: TRBV5-6
j_call: TRBJ1-2
d_call: -

cdr3_nt: TGTGCCAGTAGTATGGCGGGGGGACTCTCTGGAAACACCATATATTTT
cdr3_aa: CASSMAGGLSGNTIYF
clone_size: once
v_call: TRBV19
j_call: TRBJ1-3
d_call: -

cdr3_nt: TGTGCCAGCAGCTTTCCCGGGACTAAAATCGAGACCCAGTACTTC
cdr3_aa: CASSFPGTKIETQYF
clone_size: -
v_call: TRBV7-2
j_call: TRBJ2-5
d_call: TRBD2

cdr3_nt: TGTGCCAGCAGGCTGGGGGGGGCCAGGGGATCCTACGAGCAGTACTTC
cdr3_aa: CASRLGGARGSYEQYF
clone_size: -
v_call: TRBV28
j_call: TRBJ2-7
d_call: -

cdr3_nt: TGTGCCAGCAGCTACGGGGGAGGAAATTCACCCCTCCACTTT
cdr3_aa: CASSYGGGNSPLHF
clone_size: -
v_call: TRBV7-3
j_call: TRBJ1-6
d_call: -

cdr3_nt: TGTGCCAGCAGCTTGGTTAACGGGAACACTGAAGCTTTCTTT
cdr3_aa: CASSLVNGNTEAFF
clone_size: -
v_call: TRBV5-4
j_call: TRBJ1-1
d_call: -

cdr3_nt: TGTGCCAGCAGCTCCAGGGTGAACACTGAAGCTTTCTTT
cdr3_aa: CASSSRVNTEAFF
clone_size: -
v_call: TRBV7-2
j_call: TRBJ1-1
d_call: -

cdr3_nt: TGTGCCAGCAGCTTGGGGGCATCTCGCTCTGGAAACACCATATATTTT
cdr3_aa: CASSLGASRSGNTIYF
clone_size: -
v_call: TRBV5-8
j_call: TRBJ1-3
d_call: -

cdr3_nt: TGTGCCAGCAGCGACGACAGGGGCCGCGGGATTGGGACTGAAGCTTTCTTT
cdr3_aa: CASSDDRGRGIGTEAFF
clone_size: -
v_call: TRBV9
j_call: TRBJ1-1
d_call: TRBD1

cdr3_nt: TGTGCCAGCAGTTACTCGGCTAGCGCTGAGACCCAGTACTTC
cdr3_aa: CASSYSASAETQYF
clone_size: -
v_call: TRBV6-5
j_call: TRBJ2-5
d_call: -

cdr3_nt: TGCGCCAGCAGCCGGGGGGCTATTCTAGCGGGGGCCTTCATTTACTTC
cdr3_aa: CASSRGAILAGAFIYF
clone_size: -
v_call: TRBV5-1
j_call: TRBJ2-5
d_call: TRBD2

cdr3_nt: TGTGCCATCAAGGGTAGCGGGGCGGCCGGGGAGCTGTTTTTT
cdr3_aa: CAIKGSGAAGELFF
clone_size: -
v_call: TRBV10-3
j_call: TRBJ2-2
d_call: TRBD2